This is a list of T cell receptor beta chains from one sample in a study of T cell repertoires in cytomegalovirus infection. TCRdb itself ran the reads through MiXCR, one entry per CDR3 protein. The top ten clones hold 1.5% to 2% of a sample with about 250,000 distinct CDR3 sequences, 9% to 15% of them seen once. Material: PBMCs. The source is a human donor in good health (CMV status not recorded). Some clones in this sample may be carry-over from other donors' samples. CDR3s include the opening cysteine and the closing phenylalanine or tryptophan. The D gene is left open where the match is weak.

d_gene: NA
v_gene: TRBV25-1
len: 14
CDR3aa: CASSETGFAGGYTF

d_gene: NA
v_gene: TRBV2
len: 17
CDR3aa: CAILGATGTYSTDTQYF

d_gene: NA
v_gene: TRBV5-4
len: 13
CDR3aa: CASSLGSSDTQYF

d_gene: NA
v_gene: TRBV29-1
len: 13
CDR3aa: CSVEYTVGETQYF

d_gene: NA
v_gene: TRBV6-1
len: 13
CDR3aa: CASTPPGANEQYF

d_gene: NA
v_gene: TRBV7-2
len: 13
CDR3aa: CASSIRKTGELFF

d_gene: NA
v_gene: TRBV11-1
len: 15
CDR3aa: CASSLDGTNTGELFF

d_gene: NA
v_gene: TRBV20-1
len: 16
CDR3aa: CSARDLVGGVLGGYTF

d_gene: TRBD2
v_gene: TRBV20-1
len: 14
CDR3aa: CSARVAGRTDTQYF

d_gene: TRBD2
v_gene: TRBV29-1
len: 13
CDR3aa: CSVEGLAAGTQYF

d_gene: NA
v_gene: TRBV10-3
len: 15
CDR3aa: CAISDVRDDGDTQYF